Presented here are 27 T cell receptor beta chains from one specimen sequenced in a study of CD8 T cells in ankylosing spondylitis. These receptors are not linked to any known antigen. Study-wide points: Ankylosing spondylitis blood appeared to carry a characteristic TCR beta motif of roughly eight highly homologous variants.

From the 5' RACE reads, TCRdb called clonotypes with MiXCR, one entry per CDR3 protein. The sample holds 350,000 or so distinct CDR3 sequences; 6.5% to 10% are singletons and the top ten take more than 14%. Source material: blood, either unsorted or a sorted T cell fraction (not recorded which). The receptors here all came from a male donor with ankylosing spondylitis.

This clonotype was counted ten times or more. The chain carries TRBV23-1 and TRBJ2-7; 9 bases agree with TRBD1. TRBV23-1 falls under the ORF class, with uncertain function. The junction had 4 bases not matched to a gene; V was cut back by 2 bases and J by 2 bases. The CDR3 runs 15 residues. CDR3 sequence reads: CASSQRDRVPYEQYF. The CDR3 DNA follows: TGCGCCAGCAGTCAAAGGGACAGGGTACCCTACGAGCAGTACTTC.

The table lists this clonotype with many counts. The V and J genes are TRBV20-1 and TRBJ2-5; 8 bases are a match to TRBD2. The CDR3 consists of 13 residues. Germline-derived CDR1 and CDR2 are DFQATT and SNEGSKA (reference sequence). V gave up 6 bases and J gave up 2 bases; unmatched junction bases: 5. The CDR3 sequence: CSAITSGQETQYF. The CDR3 DNA reads TGCAGTGCCATAACTAGCGGACAAGAGACCCAGTACTTC.

This clonotype has just a few counts. The chain uses TRBV10-3 and TRBJ2-7; TRBD1 is a possible D gene (6 bases). Trimming cost V 10 bases and J 0 bases, with 16 bases left between them. The germline V gene has CDR1 ENHRY and CDR2 SYGVKD. The CDR3 contains 14 residues. CDR3 residues: CATTRQENSYEQYF. In nucleotides, the CDR3 is TGTGCCACCACAAGACAGGAAAACTCCTACGAGCAGTACTTC.

The V and J genes are TRBV12-5 and TRBJ2-1; a weak D match, TRBD2 (6 bases). Germline CDR1 LGHNT, CDR2 FRNRAP. This CDR3 has 15 amino acids. Trimming cost V 5 bases and J 4 bases, with 15 bases left between them. The CDR3 spells CASGPPGLGYNEQFF. Written as DNA, the CDR3 is TGTGCTAGTGGTCCTCCGGGACTCGGGTACAATGAGCAGTTCTTC.

This clonotype was counted a few times. This chain links TRBV7-3 with TRBJ1-4, with no clear D. The CDR3 has 13 amino acids. CDR1 SGHTA and CDR2 FQGTGA come from the germline V gene. The V and J ends lost 5 bases and 5 bases respectively, with 9 bases between them. CDR3 coding DNA: TGTGCCAGCAGCCCCTCCACGAATGAAAAACTGTTTTTT. As protein: CASSPSTNEKLFF.

In its sample, this clonotype was seen many times. This sequence joins TRBV3-1 and TRBJ1-1, with D uncertain. The CDR3 spans 15 residues. V was cut by 0 bases and J by 5 bases, with 13 bases left in between. Germline lookup yields CDR1 LGHDT and CDR2 YNNKEL (reference sequence). This CDR3 reads CASSQDNTVGTEAFF. CDR3 nucleotides: TGTGCCAGCAGCCAAGATAACACAGTGGGGACTGAAGCTTTCTTT.

This clonotype was seen many times. The CDR3 region is CASSFLDSTEAFF. In DNA form, the CDR3 reads TGTGCCAGCAGCTTCCTGGACAGCACTGAAGCTTTCTTT. The chain links TRBV11-2 to TRBJ1-1, with D possibly being TRBD1 (6 bases). This CDR3 region has 13 residues. Trimming left V 3 bases short and J 4 bases short, with 9 bases between. The germline gives CDR1 SGHAT, CDR2 FQNNGV.

This clonotype was seen a handful of times. The chain has TRBV7-2 and TRBJ2-3; TRBD1 might be the D (6 bases). The germline V gene encodes CDR1 SGHTA and CDR2 FQGNSA. Trimming left V 5 bases short and J 2 bases short, with 11 bases between. The CDR3 runs to 14 residues. The CDR3 region has the DNA TGTGCCAGCAGCCAGGGACAACTCACAGATACGCAGTATTTT. This translates into CASSQGQLTDTQYF.

The chain recombines TRBV6-2 or TRBV6-3 with TRBJ2-1; D is possibly TRBD2 (6 bases). The CDR3 sequence is 11 residues long. Germline V CDR1 and CDR2: MNHEY, SVGEGT. V lost 8 bases, J lost 11 bases, and 13 bases lay in between. CDR3 sequence (DNA): TGTGCCAGCCGCCGGGAGTTGAAGCAGTTCTTC. Its protein product is CASRRELKQFF.

V usage is TRBV29-1 and J usage is TRBJ2-1; TRBD1 matches at 12 bases. Germline trimming cut 6 bases from V and 9 bases from J; bases unmatched to any gene: 6. CDR1 and CDR2 (germline): SQVTM, ANQGSEA. The CDR3 contains 13 residues. The CDR3 sequence is CSVGQGAGVEQFF. The CDR3 bases are TGCAGCGTGGGACAGGGGGCGGGGGTTGAGCAGTTCTTC.

The V gene is TRBV20-1, the J gene TRBJ2-1; TRBD2 might be the D (5 bases). Per the germline V gene, CDR1 is DFQATT and CDR2 is SNEGSKA (reference sequence). This CDR3 spans 10 amino acids. Trimming left V 6 bases short and J 7 bases short, with 7 bases between. The chain's CDR3 is CSATRNEQFF. CDR3 DNA sequence: TGCAGTGCAACTAGAAATGAGCAGTTCTTC.

Ten or more counts support this clonotype. The V call is TRBV15, the J call TRBJ2-4; D possibly corresponds to TRBD2 (7 bases). This CDR3 is built from 21 residues. Germline V gene lookup returns CDR1 LNHNV and CDR2 YYDKDF (reference sequence). V gave up 0 bases and J gave up 0 bases, with 24 bases separating them. CDR3 in DNA: TGTGCCACCAGCAGAGAGGGGGGGGCGGATCCCCTTTCTATAGCCAAAAACATTCAGTACTTC. Translation gives CATSREGGADPLSIAKNIQYF.

The V and J genes are TRBV4-1 and TRBJ1-1; TRBD1 matches 7 bases. This CDR3 spans 18 amino acids. Trimming cost V 2 bases and J 3 bases; bases outside gene matches: 15. CDR1 is MGHRA, CDR2 YSYEKL, per germline. CDR3 loop: CASSQTTTGEFGDTEAFF. The CDR3, as DNA: TGCGCCAGCAGCCAAACTACCACAGGGGAATTTGGGGACACTGAAGCTTTCTTT.

This clonotype was recorded a few times. The CDR3 DNA reads as TGCAGTGCTCCCCGGGGCGGGAGAATCGCCTACAATGAGCAGTTCTTC. Amino acid sequence: CSAPRGGRIAYNEQFF. The rearrangement links TRBV20-1 to TRBJ2-1, with 7 nucleotides matching TRBD2. The CDR3 is 16 amino acids. Trimming at V came to 5 bases and at J to 2 bases, leaving 12 bases not matched to a gene. Germline values: CDR1 DFQATT, CDR2 SNEGSKA (reference sequence).

This clonotype showed up many times. The V call is TRBV15, the J call TRBJ1-2, with no clear D. The V end lost 3 bases, the J end lost 0 bases, and 8 bases lay between the germline ends. The CDR3 consists of 14 residues. Per the germline V gene, CDR1 is LNHNV and CDR2 is YYDKDF (reference sequence). This chain's CDR3 is CATSRLTTNYGYTF. CDR3 nucleotides: TGTGCCACCAGCAGGTTGACGACTAACTATGGCTACACCTTC.

The chain recombines TRBV20-1 with TRBJ1-6; the D is unclear. V was trimmed by 3 bases and J by 5 bases, leaving 8 bases between them. The CDR3 is 13 residues long. Germline V gives CDR1 DFQATT, CDR2 SNEGSKA (reference sequence). The CDR3 here is CSASPRNNSPLHF. The CDR3 DNA sequence: TGCAGTGCTAGTCCCAGGAATAATTCACCCCTCCACTTT.

This clonotype was seen many times. This chain joins TRBV10-3 and TRBJ1-6; possibly TRBD1 for D (6 bases). The V end lost 3 bases, the J end lost 10 bases, and 10 bases lay between the germline ends. Per germline, CDR1 ENHRY and CDR2 SYGVKD. This CDR3 comprises 13 residues. CDR3 in amino acids: CAISEGRGSPLHF. CDR3 nucleotide sequence: TGTGCCATCAGTGAAGGCAGGGGATCACCCCTCCACTTT.

CDR3 protein: CSVRTSGRTDTQYF. CDR3 sequence (DNA): TGCAGCGTCCGGACTAGCGGGAGAACAGATACGCAGTATTTT. The J gene is TRBJ2-3, the V gene TRBV29-1; 13 bases align to TRBD2. V was pared by 6 bases and J by 3 bases, with 3 bases of the junction left unmatched. This CDR3 is 14 amino acids long. Germline CDR1 SQVTM, CDR2 ANQGSEA.

This clonotype was detected once. Possible read error: a much larger clone is one base away. The rearrangement links TRBV7-2 to TRBJ1-4; D remains ambiguous. Per the germline V gene, CDR1 is SGHTA and CDR2 is FQGNSA. The CDR3 is 16 residues long. CDR3 coding DNA: TGTGCCGGCAGCTTAGAGTTTGGCGCAACTAATGAAAAACTGTTTTTT. This sequence encodes CAGSLEFGATNEKLFF.

This clonotype was counted between two and nine times. The chain recombines TRBV20-1 with TRBJ1-6, with 7 positions matching TRBD1. The germline gives CDR1 DFQATT, CDR2 SNEGSKA (reference sequence). The CDR3 length is 15 residues. The ends lost 5 bases at V and 8 bases at J; junction bases unmatched: 12. The DNA for the CDR3 is TGCAGTGCTGGACCGGGAGGGGGCAGACATTCACCCCTCCACTTT. Translated: CSAGPGGGRHSPLHF.

This clonotype occurred a few times. The chain carries TRBV7-8 and TRBJ2-1, with D possibly TRBD1 on 5 matching bases. Trimming cost V 4 bases and J 9 bases, with 13 bases left between them. The CDR3 totals 13 residues. Germline assignment: CDR1 SGHVS and CDR2 FQNEAQ. The CDR3: CASSSLGVAEQFF. CDR3 nucleotide sequence: TGTGCCAGCAGCTCCCTAGGGGTTGCTGAGCAGTTCTTC.

This clonotype has a count of ten or more. The CDR3 loop is CASSLESYSNQPQHF. The CDR3 bases are TGTGCCAGCAGTTTAGAATCCTATAGCAATCAGCCCCAGCATTTT. The chain couples TRBV12-3 or TRBV12-4 to TRBJ1-5; no definite D call. Trimming cost V 1 base and J 0 bases, with 7 bases left between them. This CDR3 is built from 15 residues.

This clonotype was seen only a few times. The J gene is TRBJ2-1, the V gene TRBV15; 10 nucleotides line up with TRBD2. Germline V gives CDR1 LNHNV, CDR2 YYDKDF (reference sequence). This CDR3 region has 16 residues. After removal of 1 base from V and 4 bases from J, the junction contained 4 bases not matched to a gene. Here the CDR3 reads CATSRVGLADYNEQFF. The CDR3 coding sequence is TGTGCCACCAGCAGAGTAGGACTAGCGGATTACAATGAGCAGTTCTTC. Based on the CDR3 plus reference TRBV15 and TRBJ2-1, the full variable domain is DAMVIQNPRYQVTQFGKPVTLSCSQTLNHNVMYWYQQKSSQAPKLLFHYYDKDFNNEADTPDNFQSRRPNTSFCFLDIRSPGLGDTAMYLCATSRVGLADYNEQFFGPGTRLTVL.

This sequence joins TRBV20-1 and TRBJ2-1; TRBD2 agrees at 7 bases. The CDR3 length is 12 residues. V shed 7 bases and J 4 bases; nucleotides not matched to a gene: 4. From germline, CDR1 is DFQATT and CDR2 SNEGSKA (reference sequence). DNA for the CDR3: TGCAGTGAAAGGACTAGTTACAATGAGCAGTTCTTC. Protein product: CSERTSYNEQFF.

This chain uses TRBV4-1 with TRBJ1-1, with a possible D match to TRBD1 (5 bases). V was trimmed by 1 base and J by 4 bases, leaving 13 bases between them. From germline, CDR1 is MGHRA and CDR2 YSYEKL. This CDR3 is 15 amino acids long. The CDR3 protein is CASSQGWGRATEAFF. CDR3 DNA sequence: TGCGCCAGCAGCCAAGGTTGGGGCAGGGCCACTGAAGCTTTCTTT.

This clonotype showed up many times. The rearrangement joins TRBV6-2 or TRBV6-3 to TRBJ1-5; 7 nucleotides align to TRBD1. The junction had 2 bases not matched to a gene; V was cut back by 4 bases and J by 2 bases. The CDR3 consists of 14 residues. Germline CDR1 reads MNHEY; CDR2 reads SVGEGT. In nucleotides, the CDR3 is TGTGCCAGCAGTTCAGGGGGAGGCAATCAGCCCCAGCATTTT. This encodes CASSSGGGNQPQHF.

The V call is TRBV6-1, the J call TRBJ2-5; possibly TRBD1 for D (7 bases). V was shortened by 7 bases and J by 5 bases, with 17 bases between the two germline ends. The CDR3 contains 14 residues. Germline CDR1 reads MNHNS; CDR2 reads SASEGT. Here the CDR3 reads CASIGGGRGETQYF. The CDR3 coding sequence is TGTGCCAGCATTGGAGGGGGCCGTGGGGAGACCCAGTACTTC.